A single sample gave rise to the 13 T cell receptor beta chains below, sequenced in a study of blood T cell repertoires in COVID-19. Produced via immunoSEQ multiplex PCR; TCRdb's table is partial and in-frame only. The sample yields some 270,000 clones, roughly 84% seen once. Sequencing input: peripheral blood. These receptors were taken from a woman between 35 and 50 years old who had recovered from COVID-19.

The chain combines TRBV29-1 with TRBJ2-7, with a tentative D call TRBD1 (6 bases). The CDR3 runs 14 residues. V shed 2 bases and J shed 1 base, with 12 bases lying between them. Germline values: CDR1 SQVTM, CDR2 ANQGSEA. For the CDR3, the DNA is TGCAGCGTTGAACTGCAGGGGTCGTCCTACGAGCAGTACTTC. This translates into CSVELQGSSYEQYF.

CDR3 protein: CASSQGSGRYNEQFF. CDR3 sequence (DNA): TGCGCCAGCAGCCAAGGCTCAGGCCGGTACAATGAGCAGTTCTTC. The chain joins TRBV4-1 to TRBJ2-1, with unresolved D. The CDR3 length is 15 residues. In germline, CDR1 is MGHRA, CDR2 YSYEKL. The germline V and J ends were trimmed by 1 base and 4 bases, with 11 bases remaining between them.

V is TRBV5-5 and J is TRBJ2-3; tentative D call: TRBD1 (6 bases). In germline, CDR1 is SGHKS, CDR2 YYEKEE (reference sequence). The CDR3 extends over 16 amino acids. V lost 4 bases and J 0 bases, leaving 15 bases between the germline ends. The CDR3 region has the DNA TGTGCCAGCAGCCCCCTCAGGGGTACAAGCACAGATACGCAGTATTTT. Translated, it gives CASSPLRGTSTDTQYF.

The J gene is TRBJ1-2, the V gene TRBV5-4, with D perhaps TRBD1 (6 bases). The V gene lost 1 base and the J gene lost 1 base, with 8 bases spanning the gap. The CDR3 sequence is 14 residues long. Germline CDR1 and CDR2: SGHNT and YYREEE (reference sequence). The CDR3 DNA is TGTGCCAGCAGCTTGCAGGGGAGTAACTATGGCTACACCTTC. The encoded protein is CASSLQGSNYGYTF.

The chain combines TRBV7-9 with TRBJ1-4, with a possible D match to TRBD1 (5 bases). CDR1 and CDR2 from the germline V gene are SEHNR and FQNEAQ (reference sequence). The CDR3 runs 16 residues. Between the trimmed V and J ends, which lost 1 base and 7 bases, there was a span of 16 bases. CDR3 protein: CASSLDLAGRGEKLFF. In DNA, the CDR3 is TGTGCCAGCAGCTTAGATTTGGCAGGGCGGGGTGAAAAACTGTTTTTT.

The chain recombines TRBV6-5 with TRBJ1-4; 7 nucleotides match TRBD1. Germline values: CDR1 MNHEY, CDR2 SVGAGI. The CDR3 is 12 amino acids. The junction had 9 bases not matched to a gene; V was cut back by 6 bases and J by 14 bases. The CDR3 is CASSSSLGQLFF. The CDR3 DNA sequence: TGTGCCAGCAGCTCCTCCCTGGGACAGCTGTTTTTT.

V gene TRBV3-1 (or the pseudogene TRBV3-2) combines with J gene TRBJ1-2, with D possibly matching TRBD1 (5 bases). Per germline, CDR1 LGHDT and CDR2 YNNKEL (reference sequence). V lost 0 bases to trimming and J lost 5 bases, with 10 bases between them. This CDR3 is 14 amino acids long. CDR3 nucleotide sequence: TGTGCCAGCAGCCAAGAACAGAAGGGGTATGGCTACACCTTC. Translating gives CASSQEQKGYGYTF.

The sample holds one count of this clone. The J gene is TRBJ1-1, the V gene TRBV7-9, with D possibly being TRBD1 (5 bases). V dropped 1 base and J dropped 6 bases, with 9 bases sitting between them. Germline V gene lookup returns CDR1 SEHNR and CDR2 FQNEAQ (reference sequence). The CDR3 is 13 amino acids. CDR3 in DNA: TGTGCCAGCAGCTTAGTCAGGGTACCTGAAGCTTTCTTT. Its protein is CASSLVRVPEAFF.

The chain recombines TRBV9 with TRBJ2-2; perhaps TRBD2 as D (5 bases). Per the germline V gene, CDR1 is SGDLS and CDR2 is YYNGEE. The CDR3 is 16 amino acids. The V and J ends lost 2 bases and 4 bases respectively, with 15 bases between them. CDR3: CASSVGMLGSTGELFF. The CDR3 DNA is TGTGCCAGCAGCGTCGGGATGCTGGGCAGCACCGGGGAGCTGTTTTTT.

This chain links TRBV2 with TRBJ2-3; TRBD2 matches at 14 bases. Losses at the gene ends were 7 bases for V and 8 bases for J; bases not matched to a gene: 2. The germline V gene encodes CDR1 SNHLY and CDR2 FYNNEI. The CDR3 sequence is 13 residues long. The CDR3 DNA reads as TGTGCCAGCATGGGGACTAGCGGGGGTACGCAGTATTTT. Encoded protein: CASMGTSGGTQYF.

J is TRBJ1-3 and V is TRBV29-1, with unresolved D. Germline CDR1 SQVTM, CDR2 ANQGSEA. CDR3 size: 13 residues. V gave up 7 bases and J gave up 1 base, with 11 bases separating them. CDR3 amino acids: CSARGPSGNTIYF. The CDR3 coding sequence is TGCAGCGCTCGCGGGCCGTCTGGAAACACCATATATTTT.

The J gene is TRBJ2-1, the V gene TRBV12-3 or TRBV12-4; D not resolved. The V end lost 3 bases, the J end lost 9 bases, and 6 bases lay between the germline ends. This CDR3 has 11 residues. CDR3: CASSLNGEQFF. Written as DNA, the CDR3 is TGTGCCAGCAGTTTGAACGGTGAGCAGTTCTTC.

The chain has TRBV3-1 (or the pseudogene TRBV3-2) and TRBJ2-7, with 8 bases that match TRBD1. Germline V gene lookup returns CDR1 LGHDT and CDR2 YNNKEL (reference sequence). The CDR3 has 15 amino acids. Losses at the gene ends were 3 bases for V and 0 bases for J; bases not matched to a gene: 4. The CDR3 nucleotides are TGTGCCAGCAGCCATGCCGGGACAGGCTCCTACGAGCAGTACTTC. Translation gives CASSHAGTGSYEQYF.